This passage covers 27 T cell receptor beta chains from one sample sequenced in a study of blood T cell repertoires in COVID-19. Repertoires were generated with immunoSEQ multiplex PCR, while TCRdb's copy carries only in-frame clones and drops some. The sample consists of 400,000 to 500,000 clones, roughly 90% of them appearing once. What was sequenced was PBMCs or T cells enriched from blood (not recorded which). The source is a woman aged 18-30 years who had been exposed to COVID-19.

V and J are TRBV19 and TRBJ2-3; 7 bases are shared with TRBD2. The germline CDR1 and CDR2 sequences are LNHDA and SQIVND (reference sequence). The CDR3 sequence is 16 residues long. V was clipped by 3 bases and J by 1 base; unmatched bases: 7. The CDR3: CASSIWRGSGTDTQYF. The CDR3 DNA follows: TGTGCCAGTAGTATTTGGCGCGGGAGTGGCACAGATACGCAGTATTTT.

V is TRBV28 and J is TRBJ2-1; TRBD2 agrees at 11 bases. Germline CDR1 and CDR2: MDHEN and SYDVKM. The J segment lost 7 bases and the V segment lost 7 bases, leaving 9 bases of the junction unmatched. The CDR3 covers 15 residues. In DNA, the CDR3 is TGTGCCAGCACCCCGAATCTAGCGGGAGGAAATGAGCAGTTCTTC. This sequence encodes CASTPNLAGGNEQFF.

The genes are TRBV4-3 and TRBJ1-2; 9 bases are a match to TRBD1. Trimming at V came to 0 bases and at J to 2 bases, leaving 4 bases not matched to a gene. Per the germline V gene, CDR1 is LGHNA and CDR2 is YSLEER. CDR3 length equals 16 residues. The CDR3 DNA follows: TGCGCCAGCAGCCAAGAATACAGGGGGCTAAACTATGGCTACACCTTC. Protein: CASSQEYRGLNYGYTF.

Here the CDR3 DNA reads TGTGCCAGCAACCTCGGTGGGACAGGGGGAAAAAACTATGGCTACACCTTC. It translates to CASNLGGTGGKNYGYTF. V is TRBV28 and J is TRBJ1-2; 11 bases line up with TRBD1. The CDR3 spans 17 residues. V shed 7 bases, J shed 2 bases, and the junction held 12 bases outside the gene matches. Germline CDR1 MDHEN, CDR2 SYDVKM.

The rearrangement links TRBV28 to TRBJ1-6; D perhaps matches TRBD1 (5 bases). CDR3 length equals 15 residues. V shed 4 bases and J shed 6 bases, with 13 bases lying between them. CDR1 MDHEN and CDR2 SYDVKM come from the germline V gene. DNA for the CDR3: TGTGCCAGCAGTTCCCCGACAGTAGTTAATTCACCCCTCCACTTT. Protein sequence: CASSSPTVVNSPLHF.

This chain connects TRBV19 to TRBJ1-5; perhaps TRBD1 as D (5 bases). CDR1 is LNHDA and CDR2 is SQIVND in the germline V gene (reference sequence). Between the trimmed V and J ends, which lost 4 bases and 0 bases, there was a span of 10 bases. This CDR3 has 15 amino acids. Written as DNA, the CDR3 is TGTGCCAGTAGTACTCCAGGGTTTAGCAATCAGCCCCAGCATTTT. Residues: CASSTPGFSNQPQHF.

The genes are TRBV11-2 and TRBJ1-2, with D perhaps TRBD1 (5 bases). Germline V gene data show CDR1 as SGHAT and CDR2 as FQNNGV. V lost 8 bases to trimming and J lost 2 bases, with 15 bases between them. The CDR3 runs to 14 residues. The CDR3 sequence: CASLSRPGNYGYTF. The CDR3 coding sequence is TGTGCCAGCCTTTCTCGCCCAGGGAACTATGGCTACACCTTC.

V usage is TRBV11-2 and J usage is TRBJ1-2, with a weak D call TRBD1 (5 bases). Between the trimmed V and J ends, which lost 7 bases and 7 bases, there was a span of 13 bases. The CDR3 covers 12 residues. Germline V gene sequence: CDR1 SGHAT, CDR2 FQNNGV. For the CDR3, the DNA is TGTGCCAGCACGCGACAGTTACTTGGCTACACCTTC. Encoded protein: CASTRQLLGYTF.

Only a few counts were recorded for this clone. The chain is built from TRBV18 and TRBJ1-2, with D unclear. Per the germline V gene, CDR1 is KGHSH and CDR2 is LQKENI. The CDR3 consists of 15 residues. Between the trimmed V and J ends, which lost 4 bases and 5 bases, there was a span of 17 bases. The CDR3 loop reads CASSLDRQGLYGYTF. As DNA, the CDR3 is TGTGCCAGCTCACTAGATCGACAAGGACTGTATGGCTACACCTTC.

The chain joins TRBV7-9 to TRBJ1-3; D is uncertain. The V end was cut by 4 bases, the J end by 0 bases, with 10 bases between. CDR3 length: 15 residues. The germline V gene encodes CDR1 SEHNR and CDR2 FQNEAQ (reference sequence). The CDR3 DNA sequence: TGTGCCAGCAGCTCAGACCCAGGCTCTGGAAACACCATATATTTT. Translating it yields CASSSDPGSGNTIYF.

The CDR3: CASSVTLAGSSEQFF. In DNA, the CDR3 is TGTGCCAGCAGCGTCACACTAGCGGGGAGTAGTGAGCAGTTCTTC. The V call is TRBV9, the J call TRBJ2-1; 10 positions agree with TRBD2. In germline, CDR1 is SGDLS, CDR2 YYNGEE. Unmatched junction bases numbered 8, after V lost 2 bases and J lost 9 bases. The CDR3 sequence is 15 residues long.

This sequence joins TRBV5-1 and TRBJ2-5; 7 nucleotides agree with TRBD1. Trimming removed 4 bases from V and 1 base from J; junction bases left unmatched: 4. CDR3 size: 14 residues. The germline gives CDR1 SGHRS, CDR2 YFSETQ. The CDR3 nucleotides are TGCGCCAGCAGCCGCAGGGGGTTCCAAGAGACCCAGTACTTC. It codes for CASSRRGFQETQYF.

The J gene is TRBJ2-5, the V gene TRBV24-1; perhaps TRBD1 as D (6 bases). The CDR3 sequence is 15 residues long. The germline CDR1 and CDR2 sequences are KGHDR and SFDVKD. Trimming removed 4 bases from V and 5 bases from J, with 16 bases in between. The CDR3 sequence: CATSELQGTGETQYF. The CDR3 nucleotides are TGTGCCACCAGTGAGTTACAGGGTACGGGGGAGACCCAGTACTTC.

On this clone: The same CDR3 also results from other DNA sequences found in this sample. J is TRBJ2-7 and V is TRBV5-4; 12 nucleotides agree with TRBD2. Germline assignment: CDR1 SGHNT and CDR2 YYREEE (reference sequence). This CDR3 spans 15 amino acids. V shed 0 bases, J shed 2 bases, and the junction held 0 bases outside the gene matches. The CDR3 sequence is CASSLGLAGAYEQYF. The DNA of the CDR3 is TGTGCCAGCAGCTTGGGACTAGCGGGGGCCTACGAGCAGTACTTC. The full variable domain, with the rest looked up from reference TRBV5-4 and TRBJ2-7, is ETGVTQSPTHLIKTRGQQVTLRCSSQSGHNTVSWYQQALGQGPQFIFQYYREEENGRGNFPPRFSGLQFPNYSSELNVNALELDDSALYLCASSLGLAGAYEQYFGPGTRLTVT.

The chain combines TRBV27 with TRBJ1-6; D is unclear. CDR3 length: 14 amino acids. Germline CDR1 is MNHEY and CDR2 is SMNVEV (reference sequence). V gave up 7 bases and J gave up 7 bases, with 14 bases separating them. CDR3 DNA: TGTGCCAGCACCATAAGACTCCTGAATTCACCCCTCCACTTT. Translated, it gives CASTIRLLNSPLHF.

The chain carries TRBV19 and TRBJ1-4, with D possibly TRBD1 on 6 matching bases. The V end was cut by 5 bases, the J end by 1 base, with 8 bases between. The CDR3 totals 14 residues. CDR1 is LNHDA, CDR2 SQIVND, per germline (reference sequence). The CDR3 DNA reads TGTGCCAGTAGTCTACAGGGAACTAATGAAAAACTGTTTTTT. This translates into CASSLQGTNEKLFF.

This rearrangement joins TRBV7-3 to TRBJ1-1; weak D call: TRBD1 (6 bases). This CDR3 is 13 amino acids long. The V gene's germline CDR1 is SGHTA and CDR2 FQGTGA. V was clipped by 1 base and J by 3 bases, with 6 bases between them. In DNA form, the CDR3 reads TGTGCCAGCAGCTTAAAGGGGGACACTGAAGCTTTCTTT. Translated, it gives CASSLKGDTEAFF.

The CDR3 sequence: CASADQDNPRGYTF. The CDR3 DNA is TGTGCCAGTGCCGATCAGGACAACCCAAGGGGCTACACCTTC. This chain links TRBV19 with TRBJ1-2, with D perhaps TRBD1 (5 bases). Germline CDR1 reads LNHDA; CDR2 reads SQIVND (reference sequence). The CDR3 covers 14 residues. V was pared by 8 bases and J by 8 bases, with 21 bases between.

CDR3 nucleotide sequence: TGCAGCACCGGACTAGCGGGTTCCTACAATGAGCAGTTCTTC. Translated: CSTGLAGSYNEQFF. This chain uses TRBV29-1 with TRBJ2-1, with TRBD2 matching 11 bases. Per germline, CDR1 SQVTM and CDR2 ANQGSEA. The CDR3 spans 14 residues. With 8 bases clipped from V and 1 base from J, the junction kept 4 bases outside the gene matches.

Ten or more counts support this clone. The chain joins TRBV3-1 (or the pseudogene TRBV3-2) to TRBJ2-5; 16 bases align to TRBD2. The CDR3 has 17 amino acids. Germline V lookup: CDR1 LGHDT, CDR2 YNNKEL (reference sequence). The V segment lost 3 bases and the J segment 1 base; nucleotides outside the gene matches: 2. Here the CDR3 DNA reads TGTGCCAGCAGCCAGGGGACTAGCGGGGGGGGCCAAGAGACCCAGTACTTC. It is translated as CASSQGTSGGGQETQYF.

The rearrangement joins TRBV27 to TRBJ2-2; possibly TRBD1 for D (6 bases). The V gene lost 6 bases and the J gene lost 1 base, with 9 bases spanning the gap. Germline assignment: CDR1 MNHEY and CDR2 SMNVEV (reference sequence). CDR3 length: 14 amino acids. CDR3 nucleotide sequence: TGTGCCAGCAGCGGACAGTTGAACACCGGGGAGCTGTTTTTT. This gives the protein CASSGQLNTGELFF.

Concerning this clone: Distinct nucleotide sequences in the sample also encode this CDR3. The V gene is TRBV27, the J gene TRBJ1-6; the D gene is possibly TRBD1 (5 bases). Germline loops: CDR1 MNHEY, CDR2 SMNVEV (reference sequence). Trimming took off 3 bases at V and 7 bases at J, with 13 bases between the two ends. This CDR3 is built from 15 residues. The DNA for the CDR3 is TGTGCCAGCAGTTTTGCCCCGCCAGGGAATTCACCCCTCCACTTT. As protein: CASSFAPPGNSPLHF.

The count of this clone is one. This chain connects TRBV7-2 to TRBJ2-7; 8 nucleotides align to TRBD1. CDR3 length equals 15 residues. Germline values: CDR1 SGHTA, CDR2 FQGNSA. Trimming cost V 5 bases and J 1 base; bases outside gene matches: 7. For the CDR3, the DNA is TGTGCCAGCAGCCTAGGACAGGGCCCGTCCTACGAGCAGTACTTC. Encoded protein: CASSLGQGPSYEQYF.

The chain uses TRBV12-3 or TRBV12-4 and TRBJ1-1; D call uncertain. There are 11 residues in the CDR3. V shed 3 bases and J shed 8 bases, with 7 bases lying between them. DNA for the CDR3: TGTGCCAGCAGTTTGAGAGGGGAAGCTTTCTTT. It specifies CASSLRGEAFF.

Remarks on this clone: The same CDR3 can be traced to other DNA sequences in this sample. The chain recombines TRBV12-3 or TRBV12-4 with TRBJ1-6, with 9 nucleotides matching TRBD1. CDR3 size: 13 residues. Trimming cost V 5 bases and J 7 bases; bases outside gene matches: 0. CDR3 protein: CASSGQGNSPLHF. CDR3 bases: TGTGCCAGCAGTGGACAGGGGAATTCACCCCTCCACTTT.

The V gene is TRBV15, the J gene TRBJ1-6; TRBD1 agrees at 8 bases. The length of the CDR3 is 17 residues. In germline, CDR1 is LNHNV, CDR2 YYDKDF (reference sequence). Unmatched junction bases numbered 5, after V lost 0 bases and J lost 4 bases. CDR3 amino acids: CATSRDQGAGYNSPLHF. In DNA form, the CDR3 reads TGTGCCACCAGCAGAGATCAGGGGGCAGGGTATAATTCACCCCTCCACTTT.

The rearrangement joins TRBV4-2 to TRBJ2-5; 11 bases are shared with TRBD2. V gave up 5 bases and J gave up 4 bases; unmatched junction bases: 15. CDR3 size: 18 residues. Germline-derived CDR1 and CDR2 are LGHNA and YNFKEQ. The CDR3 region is CASSDNRGLAGGAETQYF. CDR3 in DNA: TGTGCCAGCAGCGACAATCGGGGGCTAGCGGGAGGCGCAGAGACCCAGTACTTC.